The rows below give T cell receptor beta chains drawn from one sample of a study of blood T cell repertoires in COVID-19. The protocol was immunoSEQ multiplex PCR, while the TCRdb copy is restricted to in-frame clones and leaves out a portion. The repertoire includes some 190,000 clones, 80% to 90% of them detected once, and 1.5% sits in the top ten. Sequencing was performed on peripheral blood. All receptors derive from a man aged 18-30 years with active or convalescent COVID-19. Each CDR3 is given with its conserved first and last residue. The order of the fields is clone size, V gene, J gene, D gene, CDR3 DNA, CDR3 protein. The D gene is left open where the match is weak. Clone size, where shown, is once, few, many, or a class for clones that have expanded.

size: .
V: TRBV30
J: TRBJ2-5
D: TRBD2
DNA: TGTGCCTGGAAGGCACTAGCGGGAGTTGTAGAGACCCAGTACTTC
CDR3: CAWKALAGVVETQYF

size: .
V: TRBV30
J: TRBJ1-5
D: .
DNA: TGTGCCTGGAGTGTACAGGGAGTGTTGGCTCAGCCCCAGCATTTT
CDR3: CAWSVQGVLAQPQHF

size: .
V: TRBV5-1
J: TRBJ2-3
D: .
DNA: TGCGCCACCCGGCGGGGACCGGAACCAGATACGCAGTATTTT
CDR3: CATRRGPEPDTQYF

size: few
V: TRBV27
J: TRBJ2-7
D: .
DNA: TGTGCCAGCAGTTTAATGGGAGTCGGTTCCTACGAGCAGTACTTC
CDR3: CASSLMGVGSYEQYF

size: .
V: TRBV7-2
J: TRBJ2-1
D: .
DNA: TGTGCCAGCAGCCGGAGGGATAGCGGACGGAGGAATGAGCAGTTCTTC
CDR3: CASSRRDSGRRNEQFF

size: few
V: TRBV27
J: TRBJ1-5
D: .
DNA: TGTGCCAGCAGTTTGGAAACGGGGAATCAGCCCCAGCATTTT
CDR3: CASSLETGNQPQHF

size: .
V: TRBV7-8
J: TRBJ2-2
D: TRBD2
DNA: TGTGCCAGCAGTTGGGGCGGGAGGGCTAGGATGGGCACCGGGGAGCTGTTTTTT
CDR3: CASSWGGRARMGTGELFF

size: .
V: TRBV7-2
J: TRBJ1-4
D: TRBD1
DNA: TGTGCCAGCAACATGGGACAGCGTAATGAAAAACTGTTTTTT
CDR3: CASNMGQRNEKLFF

size: .
V: TRBV28
J: TRBJ2-4
D: .
DNA: TGTGCCAGCAGTCCAACCGGGAGCTACGGGGTCATTCAGTACTTC
CDR3: CASSPTGSYGVIQYF

size: .
V: TRBV20-1
J: TRBJ2-3
D: .
DNA: TGCAGTGCTAGTGAGCAGGGGAGAGATACGCAGTATTTT
CDR3: CSASEQGRDTQYF

size: .
V: TRBV10-3
J: TRBJ2-2
D: TRBD2
DNA: TGTGCCATCAAGATGAGGGATAGCGGGAGCTTGTCGACCGGGGAGCTGTTTTTT
CDR3: CAIKMRDSGSLSTGELFF

size: .
V: TRBV5-5
J: TRBJ2-7
D: TRBD2
DNA: TGTGCCAGCAGCCAACTAGCGGGTGAGCAGTACTTC
CDR3: CASSQLAGEQYF

size: .
V: TRBV29-1
J: TRBJ1-2
D: .
DNA: TGCAGCGCTGAGAGCCTTAACTATGGCTACACCTTC
CDR3: CSAESLNYGYTF

size: .
V: TRBV15
J: TRBJ2-1
D: .
DNA: TGTGCCACCAGCAGAGATTACCAGGGCAATGAGCAGTTCTTC
CDR3: CATSRDYQGNEQFF

size: .
V: TRBV6-2/TRBV6-3
J: TRBJ2-4
D: TRBD1
DNA: TGTGCCAGCAGTTCCATCAGGGGGCGAACCAAAAACATTCAGTACTTC
CDR3: CASSSIRGRTKNIQYF

size: .
V: TRBV7-2
J: TRBJ2-7
D: .
DNA: TGTGCCAGCAGCTTAGGTGTGACTTACTCCTACGAGCAGTACTTC
CDR3: CASSLGVTYSYEQYF